Listed below are T cell receptor beta chains from one sample, sequenced in a study. In TCRdb, the RT-PCR reads were re-called with MiXCR into one record per CDR3 protein. The sample records hundreds of thousands of distinct CDR3 sequences, approximately 15% being singletons. The sample consisted of memory CD4+ T cells from blood. These TCRs come from a female donor in good health, serving as a healthy control. Each CDR3 is given with its conserved first and last residue. Each record gives: V gene, J gene, CDR3 length, clone size, CDR3 protein. Not all rows give a size; the values are once, few, many and, for expanded clones, a class.

TRBV24-1	TRBJ1-2	14	many	CATSDLTGDYGYTF
TRBV27	TRBJ2-7	14	few	CASGLAGGYYEQYF
TRBV9	TRBJ1-1	15	.	CASSVGGGPAGEAFF
TRBV7-7	TRBJ2-1	16	few	CASSLHPGLDYNEQFF
TRBV24-1	TRBJ2-2	16	.	CATSAPGLGDTGELFF
TRBV15	TRBJ2-1	13	.	CATSRDPYNEQFF
TRBV29-1	TRBJ2-1	13	few	CSAPPWGGNEQFF
TRBV20-1	TRBJ2-7	14	.	CSASSGTLSYEQYF
TRBV5-1	TRBJ1-1	12	many	CASSATGVMAFF
TRBV6-1	TRBJ1-2	14	.	CASSEDQASYGYTF
TRBV6-5	TRBJ2-1	12	many	CASSETYNEQFF
TRBV11-2	TRBJ2-7	15	many	CASSLVETGAYEQYF
TRBV7-3	TRBJ2-1	16	few	CASSVQSAGTDNEQFF
TRBV7-2	TRBJ2-5	13	.	CASSSDMSQTQYF
TRBV5-6	TRBJ2-1	14	many	CASSLGLYYNEQFF
TRBV28	TRBJ2-7	15	few	CASSLDVRVSFEQYF
TRBV20-1	TRBJ2-3	15	.	CSAGGTSGPTDTQYF
TRBV7-9	TRBJ2-3	15	many	CASSRGGAGSDTQYF
TRBV18	TRBJ1-3	16	.	CASSPPTRTGGNTIYF
TRBV11-2	TRBJ2-3	13	.	CASSQPPSDTQYF
TRBV5-5	TRBJ1-2	13	many	CASSSGTGDGYTF
TRBV12-3/TRBV12-4	TRBJ1-1	13	.	CASWDRLNTEAFF
TRBV20-1	TRBJ1-2	13	few	CSAIPGTVYGYTF
TRBV6-6	TRBJ1-5	14	few	CASARGHSNQPQHF
TRBV5-1	TRBJ2-3	14	many	CASSEQGSTDTQYF
TRBV5-5	TRBJ1-1	13	many	CASSFSPGAEAFF